What follows describes a single TCR beta chain. Its matching antigen is unknown. These data belong to a study of cytomegalovirus exposure and HLA in healthy donors. Study-wide findings and caveats: Most observed TCR sequences were rare, whereas some public TCRs were detected in many donors. Highest at DRB1 and lowest at HLA-C, TCR association rates differed among HLA loci in a later analysis. Presence/absence analyses supposed approximately even sequencing depth among donors.

The PCR contained 60 Vbeta and 13 Jbeta primers. The method was immunoSEQ multiplex PCR; TCRdb's version includes in-frame clones alone and lacks a portion of them. Of 100,000 or so clones in the sample, 65% to 85% were seen once. J lost 2 bases, V lost 1 base, and 5 bases had no gene match. The CDR3 consists of 14 residues. Germline assignment: CDR1 SQVTM and CDR2 ANQGSEA. Material for sequencing was PBMCs. This chain joins TRBV29-1 and TRBJ2-7; 7 bases are a match to TRBD2. The sequence derives from a man aged 18 to 29 in good health and CMV-seronegative. CDR3 coding DNA: TGCAGCGTTGAAGGCCTAGCGGAGACCTACGAGCAGTACTTC. It codes for CSVEGLAETYEQYF.